A selection of T cell receptor beta chains follows, all from one sample in a study of T cell responses to AZD1222 COVID-19 vaccine. Profiled with immunoSEQ multiplex PCR; TCRdb holds only in-frame clones, not every one. The table has tens of thousands of clones, about 80% seen once. This material consisted of peripheral blood, taken 28 days after the second AZD1222 dose. These TCRs come from an adult who received the AZD1222 COVID-19 vaccine. CDR3s include the opening cysteine and the closing phenylalanine or tryptophan. D genes are given only for firm matches. Size tells how often a clone was seen (once, few, many) or the class of an expanded clone, and some rows leave it out.

j_gene: TRBJ2-5; v_gene: TRBV7-2; abundance: -; d_gene: TRBD1; CDR3nt: TGTGCCAGCAGCTCTCCAGGGGGCGGGGAGACCCAGTACTTC; CDR3aa: CASSSPGGGETQYF
j_gene: TRBJ2-5; v_gene: TRBV24-1; abundance: -; d_gene: -; CDR3nt: TGTGCCACCAGTGACCCTCAAGAGACCCAGTACTTC; CDR3aa: CATSDPQETQYF
j_gene: TRBJ1-5; v_gene: TRBV19; abundance: -; d_gene: TRBD1; CDR3nt: TGTGCCAGTAGTATAGCGGAGGGGGCGCGTCACAATCAGCCCCAGCATTTT; CDR3aa: CASSIAEGARHNQPQHF
j_gene: TRBJ2-3; v_gene: TRBV6-4; abundance: -; d_gene: TRBD2; CDR3nt: TGTGCCAGCAGTGACTCGAGCGGGGGACGAGATACGCAGTATTTT; CDR3aa: CASSDSSGGRDTQYF
j_gene: TRBJ2-1; v_gene: TRBV18; abundance: -; d_gene: -; CDR3nt: TGTGCCAGCTCACTGGGCGTCTATGAGCAGTTCTTC; CDR3aa: CASSLGVYEQFF
j_gene: TRBJ2-1; v_gene: TRBV7-6; abundance: -; d_gene: TRBD2; CDR3nt: TGTGCCAGCAGCTTGTTAAGCGGGGGGGAAAATGAGCAGTTCTTC; CDR3aa: CASSLLSGGENEQFF
j_gene: TRBJ2-3; v_gene: TRBV3-1/TRBV3-2; abundance: few; d_gene: TRBD2; CDR3nt: TGTGCCAGCAGCCCCCGGACTAGCGGGGAGGGCACAGATACGCAGTATTTT; CDR3aa: CASSPRTSGEGTDTQYF
j_gene: TRBJ1-5; v_gene: TRBV19; abundance: -; d_gene: TRBD1; CDR3nt: TGTGCCAGTAGTATCGGACAGGGGGCTGGGAGTCAGCCCCAGCATTTT; CDR3aa: CASSIGQGAGSQPQHF
j_gene: TRBJ1-2; v_gene: TRBV12-3/TRBV12-4; abundance: few; d_gene: -; CDR3nt: TGTGCCAGCAGTTTAGAGTTGGGTGGCTACACCTTC; CDR3aa: CASSLELGGYTF
j_gene: TRBJ2-1; v_gene: TRBV25-1; abundance: -; d_gene: -; CDR3nt: TGTGCCAGCAGTGACTGGAAAAGGGCACCAAACTACAATGAGCAGTTCTTC; CDR3aa: CASSDWKRAPNYNEQFF
j_gene: TRBJ2-7; v_gene: TRBV28; abundance: few; d_gene: TRBD1; CDR3nt: TGTGCCAGCCGGACAGGGCTTCGATCTTACGAGCAGTACTTC; CDR3aa: CASRTGLRSYEQYF
j_gene: TRBJ1-5; v_gene: TRBV30; abundance: -; d_gene: -; CDR3nt: TGTGCCGGGGGGAACAGGGAGGGCAATCAGCCCCAGCATTTT; CDR3aa: CAGGNREGNQPQHF
j_gene: TRBJ2-1; v_gene: TRBV19; abundance: few; d_gene: -; CDR3nt: TGTGCCAGTAGTACCGACATCACCAATGAGCAGTTCTTC; CDR3aa: CASSTDITNEQFF
j_gene: TRBJ1-3; v_gene: TRBV9; abundance: -; d_gene: -; CDR3nt: TGTGCCAGCAGCGCCCGGGAGTCGGGAAACACCATATATTTT; CDR3aa: CASSARESGNTIYF
j_gene: TRBJ2-2; v_gene: TRBV5-5; abundance: -; d_gene: -; CDR3nt: TGTGCCAGCAGCTTGGGGGGCTTGAACACCGGGGAGCTGTTTTTT; CDR3aa: CASSLGGLNTGELFF
j_gene: TRBJ1-5; v_gene: TRBV28; abundance: -; d_gene: -; CDR3nt: TGTGCCAGCAGTTTAGTCGGGAGAGGTCAACAGCCCCAGCATTTT; CDR3aa: CASSLVGRGQQPQHF
j_gene: TRBJ2-7; v_gene: TRBV5-6; abundance: -; d_gene: TRBD1; CDR3nt: TGTGCCAGCAGCGGGGGAGAATTGGGGTCGGGACAGGGATTCTACGAGCAGTACTTC; CDR3aa: CASSGGELGSGQGFYEQYF
j_gene: TRBJ1-5; v_gene: TRBV4-1; abundance: -; d_gene: -; CDR3nt: TGCGCCAGCAGCCAAGGTGTAGGGTTCGGCAATCAGCCCCAGCATTTT; CDR3aa: CASSQGVGFGNQPQHF
j_gene: TRBJ2-7; v_gene: TRBV7-9; abundance: -; d_gene: -; CDR3nt: TGTGCCAGCAGCAAAAAGCAGGGGTGGGAGCAGTACTTC; CDR3aa: CASSKKQGWEQYF
j_gene: TRBJ2-2; v_gene: TRBV9; abundance: -; d_gene: -; CDR3nt: TGTGCCAGCAGCGTAGGAGACGGGGGATACACCGGGGAGCTGTTTTTT; CDR3aa: CASSVGDGGYTGELFF
j_gene: TRBJ1-3; v_gene: TRBV6-4; abundance: few; d_gene: -; CDR3nt: TGTGCCAGCAGCCCTTCGGGGGATCGAAACACCATATATTTT; CDR3aa: CASSPSGDRNTIYF
j_gene: TRBJ1-6; v_gene: TRBV6-5; abundance: -; d_gene: -; CDR3nt: TGTGCCAGCAGTTGGGGGGATAGTTCTAATTCACCCCTCCACTTT; CDR3aa: CASSWGDSSNSPLHF
j_gene: TRBJ1-2; v_gene: TRBV10-3; abundance: -; d_gene: TRBD1; CDR3nt: TGTGCCATCAGTGAGTCTGGGGGGAACTACGGGACAGGGAAAATAAATGGCTACACCTTC; CDR3aa: CAISESGGNYGTGKINGYTF
j_gene: TRBJ2-5; v_gene: TRBV6-5; abundance: -; d_gene: TRBD2; CDR3nt: TGTGCCAGCAGTTACTCGGCGGGGGGAAAAGAGACCCAGTACTTC; CDR3aa: CASSYSAGGKETQYF